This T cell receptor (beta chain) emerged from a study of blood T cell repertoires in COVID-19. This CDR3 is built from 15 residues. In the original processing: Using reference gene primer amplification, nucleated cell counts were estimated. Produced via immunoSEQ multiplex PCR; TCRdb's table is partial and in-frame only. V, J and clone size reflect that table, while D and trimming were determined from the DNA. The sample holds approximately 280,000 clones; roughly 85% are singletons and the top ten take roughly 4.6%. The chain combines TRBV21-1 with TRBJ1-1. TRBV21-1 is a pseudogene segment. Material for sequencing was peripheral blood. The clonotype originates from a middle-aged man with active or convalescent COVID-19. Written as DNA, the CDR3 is TGTGCCAGCTACCTCGAGAGTACTTCGAACACTGAAGCTTTCTTT. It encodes CASYLESTSNTEAFF.